The 23 T cell receptor beta chains given below trace back to one sample, sequenced in a study of CD4 T cells in relation to SARS-CoV-2 and coronaviruses. Unexposed donor CD4+ T cells date from about 2010-2019, before the COVID-19 pandemic. CD4+ T cells were isolated from the cells after less than 13 days of culture. Their target antigens are unknown. Sequencing was performed with immunoSEQ multiplex PCR; in TCRdb, only in-frame clones are kept and a portion is missing. The data show under 20,000 clones, roughly 77% seen once. Sequenced sample: CD4+ T cells from PBMCs, cultured in vitro. The receptors here all came from a human donor in good health.

This chain joins TRBV19 and TRBJ2-6; TRBD2 aligns across 8 bases. Trimming took 3 bases from V and 4 from J; bases not matched to a gene: 11. Germline V gene data show CDR1 as LNHDA and CDR2 as SQIVND (reference sequence). The CDR3 has 18 residues. The CDR3 loop is CASSISGTRVAGANVLTF. CDR3 sequence (DNA): TGTGCCAGTAGTATCTCCGGGACTAGAGTGGCCGGGGCCAACGTCCTGACTTTC.

This clone appeared once. The chain couples TRBV11-3 to TRBJ2-1, with 9 positions matching TRBD2. This CDR3 comprises 17 residues. Germline V gives CDR1 SGHNT, CDR2 YENEEA. J lost 9 bases, V lost 1 base, and 13 bases had no gene match. This CDR3 reads CASSLGQGSGRSTEQFF. CDR3 DNA: TGTGCCAGCAGCTTAGGACAGGGAAGCGGGAGGTCCACTGAGCAGTTCTTC.

V usage is TRBV19 and J usage is TRBJ2-6; D could derive from TRBD1 or TRBD2 (5 bases each). V lost 7 bases to trimming and J lost 0 bases, with 16 bases between them. This CDR3 comprises 17 residues. Germline V gene lookup returns CDR1 LNHDA and CDR2 SQIVND (reference sequence). The CDR3 sequence: CASITGTEASGANVLTF. The DNA of the CDR3 is TGTGCCAGTATAACCGGGACGGAGGCCTCTGGGGCCAACGTCCTGACTTTC.

V is TRBV5-1 and J is TRBJ2-7; D is undetermined. CDR1 and CDR2 from the germline V gene are SGHRS and YFSETQ. With 6 bases removed from V and 0 bases from J, the gap between germline ends came to 13 bases. The CDR3 is made up of 14 amino acids. This CDR3 reads CASMPFPSSYEQYF. CDR3 nucleotides: TGCGCCAGCATGCCGTTCCCCAGCTCCTACGAGCAGTACTTC.

The chain uses TRBV28 and TRBJ1-1; 7 bases fit TRBD1. Losses at the gene ends were 3 bases for V and 1 base for J; bases not matched to a gene: 5. This CDR3 spans 15 amino acids. Germline CDR1 and CDR2: MDHEN and SYDVKM. CDR3 sequence: CASSLPRTGNTEAFF. As DNA, the CDR3 is TGTGCCAGCAGTTTGCCCCGGACAGGGAACACTGAAGCTTTCTTT.

V is TRBV19 and J is TRBJ1-5; the D gene is possibly TRBD1 (5 bases). The CDR3 loop spans 16 amino acids. V dropped 4 bases and J dropped 5 bases, with 18 bases sitting between them. CDR1 LNHDA and CDR2 SQIVND come from the germline V gene (reference sequence). The CDR3 here is CASSKMRGAGHQPQHF. The CDR3 region has the DNA TGTGCCAGTAGTAAGATGAGAGGAGCGGGGCATCAGCCCCAGCATTTT.

This clone was seen a few times. The chain employs TRBV5-3 and TRBJ2-1; a possible D gene is TRBD1 (6 bases). TRBV5-3 is known as an ORF, though its function is uncertain. There are 15 residues in the CDR3. The V end lost 4 bases, the J end lost 0 bases, and 11 bases lay between the germline ends. This CDR3 is CARSIQGSSYNEQFF. The DNA for the CDR3 is TGTGCCAGAAGCATACAGGGAAGCTCCTACAATGAGCAGTTCTTC.

CDR3: CAWSVLGLAGSHEQYF. DNA of the CDR3: TGTGCCTGGAGTGTATTGGGGCTAGCGGGATCCCACGAGCAGTACTTC. This chain links TRBV30 with TRBJ2-7; 9 nucleotides line up with TRBD2. V lost 0 bases and J lost 5; bases outside the gene matches: 11. CDR3 size: 16 residues. Per the germline V gene, CDR1 is GTSNPN and CDR2 is SVGIG (reference sequence).

This chain connects TRBV9 to TRBJ2-2, with D unresolved. The CDR3 spans 14 residues. With 0 bases removed from V and 4 bases from J, the gap between germline ends came to 7 bases. Germline assignment: CDR1 SGDLS and CDR2 YYNGEE. CDR3 DNA sequence: TGTGCCAGCAGCGTAGCAGGCTTCACCGGGGAGCTGTTTTTT. Residues: CASSVAGFTGELFF. The whole variable domain, remainder taken from reference TRBV9 and TRBJ2-2, is DSGVTQTPKHLITATGQRVTLRCSPRSGDLSVYWYQQSLDQGLQFLIQYYNGEERAKGNILERFSAQQFPDLHSELNLSSLELGDSALYFCASSVAGFTGELFFGEGSRLTVL.

The chain combines TRBV5-1 with TRBJ2-7; D may be TRBD1 (5 bases). Germline assignment: CDR1 SGHRS and CDR2 YFSETQ. V lost 5 bases and J 11 bases, leaving 11 bases between the germline ends. The CDR3 runs 10 residues. The CDR3 DNA sequence: TGCGCCAGCAGAGGGGAAACAGAGTACTTC. This gives the protein CASRGETEYF.

In its sample, this clone was seen a few times. The chain has TRBV7-9 and TRBJ2-2; possibly TRBD2 for D (5 bases). V dropped 3 bases and J dropped 3 bases, with 8 bases sitting between them. This CDR3 contains 14 residues. Looked up from germline, CDR1 is SEHNR and CDR2 is FQNEAQ (reference sequence). In nucleotides, the CDR3 is TGTGCCAGCAGCTTTATTAGCGACACCGGGGAGCTGTTTTTT. Amino acids: CASSFISDTGELFF. The whole variable domain, remainder taken from reference TRBV7-9 and TRBJ2-2, is DTGVSQNPRHKITKRGQNVTFRCDPISEHNRLYWYRQTLGQGPEFLTYFQNEAQLEKSRLLSDRFSAERPKGSFSTLEIQRTEQGDSAMYLCASSFISDTGELFFGEGSRLTVL.

This clone was counted a single time. The chain joins TRBV7-9 to TRBJ2-7, with 9 bases matching TRBD2. This CDR3 has 14 residues. Germline V gene data show CDR1 as SEHNR and CDR2 as FQNEAQ (reference sequence). V lost 1 base, J lost 6 bases, and 4 bases stayed unmatched. The CDR3 DNA sequence: TGTGCCAGCAGCTTAGATAGCGGGAGTTCCGAGCAGTACTTC. Translated, it gives CASSLDSGSSEQYF.

The J gene is TRBJ1-3, the V gene TRBV27; D gene ambiguous. V was pared by 0 bases and J by 0 bases, with 6 bases between. Germline V gene sequence: CDR1 MNHEY, CDR2 SMNVEV (reference sequence). There are 15 residues in the CDR3. CDR3 coding DNA: TGTGCCAGCAGTTTATCGGGAGGCTCTGGAAACACCATATATTTT. This encodes CASSLSGGSGNTIYF.

V is TRBV9 and J is TRBJ2-7; the D is unclear. CDR3 length: 14 amino acids. V gave up 3 bases and J gave up 0 bases, with 10 bases separating them. The germline CDR1 and CDR2 sequences are SGDLS and YYNGEE. The CDR3 nucleotides are TGTGCCAGCAGCGCGACCGGCAGCTCCTACGAGCAGTACTTC. Residues: CASSATGSSYEQYF.

The rearrangement links TRBV7-3 to TRBJ2-1, with 8 positions matching TRBD2. Germline CDR1 is SGHTA and CDR2 is FQGTGA. The CDR3 contains 14 residues. V was pared by 5 bases and J by 4 bases, with 4 bases of the junction left unmatched. The CDR3 loop reads CASSPSGSYNEQFF. DNA for the CDR3: TGTGCCAGCAGCCCAAGCGGGAGTTACAATGAGCAGTTCTTC.

The rearrangement links TRBV6-5 to TRBJ2-7; 10 bases line up with TRBD2. The CDR3 spans 15 residues. Trimming cost V 8 bases and J 2 bases; bases outside gene matches: 9. Germline CDR1 is MNHEY and CDR2 is SVGAGI. CDR3 nucleotides: TGTGCCAGCTTCCCCGGGCTAGCGGGAGCCTACGAGCAGTACTTC. Encoded protein: CASFPGLAGAYEQYF.

The genes are TRBV18 and TRBJ1-1; possible D gene TRBD1, 5 bases. Trimming pared 2 bases from V and 3 bases from J, leaving 13 bases between. Per germline, CDR1 KGHSH and CDR2 LQKENI. The CDR3 has 15 amino acids. The CDR3 here is CASSPKTGGDTEAFF. The CDR3 DNA reads as TGTGCCAGCTCACCAAAGACGGGGGGGGACACTGAAGCTTTCTTT.

The gene calls are TRBV27 and TRBJ2-1, with 7 bases lining up with TRBD1. Germline V gene lookup returns CDR1 MNHEY and CDR2 SMNVEV (reference sequence). The CDR3 loop spans 16 amino acids. With 6 bases clipped from V and 4 bases from J, the junction kept 12 bases outside the gene matches. CDR3 amino acids: CASRQKTGVGYNEQFF. The CDR3 nucleotides read TGTGCCAGCAGACAAAAAACAGGGGTCGGGTACAATGAGCAGTTCTTC.

Here the CDR3 DNA reads TGTGCCAGCAGCTTTGTAACCGGGGAGCTGTTTTTT. Amino acid sequence: CASSFVTGELFF. The V gene is TRBV11-2, the J gene TRBJ2-2; unclear D gene. With 3 bases removed from V and 5 bases from J, the gap between germline ends came to 4 bases. Germline V CDR1 and CDR2: SGHAT, FQNNGV. This CDR3 comprises 12 residues.

This clone was picked up a small number of times. The chain is built from TRBV4-2 and TRBJ2-2; D not certain. The CDR3 loop spans 16 amino acids. Trimming removed 0 bases from V and 0 bases from J, with 8 bases in between. Germline-derived CDR1 and CDR2 are LGHNA and YNFKEQ. The CDR3 nucleotides read TGTGCCAGCAGCCAAGAATTGCACGCGAACACCGGGGAGCTGTTTTTT. Amino acid sequence: CASSQELHANTGELFF.

This clone has only a few counts. The CDR3 is CASSPPGQLLGYGYTF. In DNA, the CDR3 is TGTGCCAGCTCACCACCGGGACAGTTGTTAGGGTATGGCTACACCTTC. The chain has TRBV18 and TRBJ1-2; TRBD1 matches 7 bases. The germline gives CDR1 KGHSH, CDR2 LQKENI. The CDR3 is made up of 16 amino acids. J was trimmed by 5 bases and V by 0 bases; bases with no gene match: 9.

This clone was recorded once. The genes are TRBV6-5 and TRBJ1-5, with a weak D call TRBD1 (6 bases). Between the trimmed V and J ends, which lost 6 bases and 7 bases, there was a span of 13 bases. The CDR3 has 13 residues. The germline gives CDR1 MNHEY, CDR2 SVGAGI. CDR3 sequence reads: CASSVQGEQPQHF. The CDR3 coding sequence is TGTGCCAGCAGCGTACAGGGTGAGCAGCCCCAGCATTTT.

The rearrangement uses TRBV2 and TRBJ2-5; 9 nucleotides align to TRBD2. Germline V gene data show CDR1 as SNHLY and CDR2 as FYNNEI. CDR3 length: 15 residues. With 6 bases clipped from V and 5 bases from J, the junction kept 10 bases outside the gene matches. Here the CDR3 reads CASSGLGGRGETQYF. The CDR3, as DNA: TGTGCCAGCAGCGGGCTAGGCGGGAGGGGTGAGACCCAGTACTTC.